Included here is one TCR beta chain sequence, with context. The data stem from a study of blood T cell repertoires in COVID-19. Across the study: T cells, B-cell-depleted T cells, or PBMCs provided the cDNA or gDNA that served as material.

Authors' data handling: The authors estimated nucleated cell counts from reference gene primer amplification. The protocol was immunoSEQ multiplex PCR, while the TCRdb copy is restricted to in-frame clones and leaves out a portion. The V and J calls and clone size were taken over from that table, and D and trimming were inferred from the DNA. Of over 150,000 clones in the sample, roughly 80% were seen once. Germline assignment: CDR1 LNHDA and CDR2 SQIVND (reference sequence). Deletions cut 8 bases from V and 0 bases from J, with 11 bases between. The CDR3 totals 14 residues. The sample comprised peripheral blood. The chain joins TRBV19 to TRBJ1-5; unclear D gene. The clonotype originates from a woman aged 60 to 75 with acute or convalescent COVID-19. CDR3 protein: CASGGPYSNQPQHF. The CDR3 DNA is TGTGCCAGTGGAGGGCCGTATAGCAATCAGCCCCAGCATTTT.